Below are 20 T cell receptor beta chains sequenced from a single sample in a study of blood T cell repertoires in COVID-19. Repertoires were generated with immunoSEQ multiplex PCR, while TCRdb's copy carries only in-frame clones and drops some. The repertoire holds approximately 100,000 clones, with around three quarters as singletons. Sequenced sample: peripheral blood. These receptors came from a human donor in a cohort sampled during active or convalescent COVID-19.

The chain combines TRBV4-3 with TRBJ1-2; TRBD1 matches 7 bases. Per the germline V gene, CDR1 is LGHNA and CDR2 is YSLEER. The CDR3 loop spans 15 amino acids. V trimming: 2 bases; J trimming: 0 bases; junction bases outside the gene matches: 3. CDR3 in DNA: TGCGCCAGCAGCCAACCGGGACAGCCTAACTATGGCTACACCTTC. Its translation is CASSQPGQPNYGYTF.

The rearrangement links TRBV4-2 to TRBJ2-5, with D possibly TRBD2 on 5 matching bases. The CDR3 is 15 amino acids. Germline CDR1 and CDR2: LGHNA and YNFKEQ. Trimming removed 1 base at V and 2 bases at J, with 11 bases between. The CDR3 is CASSQAGTGQETQYF. The CDR3 bases are TGTGCCAGCAGCCAAGCGGGAACGGGGCAAGAGACCCAGTACTTC.

The V and J genes are TRBV28 and TRBJ2-7; D is unclear. This CDR3 region has 15 residues. V was cut by 6 bases and J by 3 bases, with 18 bases left in between. CDR1 is MDHEN and CDR2 is SYDVKM in the germline V gene. The CDR3 DNA sequence: TGTGCCAGCAGGTCCCCGGAGACTCCTTACTACGAGCAGTACTTC. Residues: CASRSPETPYYEQYF. The variable domain in full, completed from reference TRBV28 and TRBJ2-7, reads DVKVTQSSRYLVKRTGEKVFLECVQDMDHENMFWYRQDPGLGLRLIYFSYDVKMKEKGDIPEGYSVSREKKERFSLILESASTNQTSMYLCASRSPETPYYEQYFGPGTRLTVT.

This rearrangement joins TRBV28 to TRBJ1-1; no clear D. V was shortened by 6 bases and J by 5 bases, with 16 bases between the two germline ends. The CDR3 consists of 14 residues. CDR1 and CDR2 (germline): MDHEN, SYDVKM. The CDR3 spells CASRIEESGTEAFF. In DNA, the CDR3 is TGTGCCAGCAGAATCGAGGAGAGTGGAACTGAAGCTTTCTTT. The full variable domain, in which reference TRBV28 and TRBJ1-1 provide the parts outside the CDR3, is DVKVTQSSRYLVKRTGEKVFLECVQDMDHENMFWYRQDPGLGLRLIYFSYDVKMKEKGDIPEGYSVSREKKERFSLILESASTNQTSMYLCASRIEESGTEAFFGQGTRLTVV.

CDR3 coding DNA: TGCAGTGCTAGTAGCGGGTTCGCCGAAGAGACCCAGTACTTC. It yields the protein CSASSGFAEETQYF. The chain is built from TRBV20-1 and TRBJ2-5; 7 nucleotides match TRBD2. The V segment lost 3 bases and the J segment 3 bases; nucleotides outside the gene matches: 7. This CDR3 has 14 amino acids. The germline V gene has CDR1 DFQATT and CDR2 SNEGSKA (reference sequence).

The chain employs TRBV18 and TRBJ2-1; possibly TRBD1 for D (5 bases). Looked up from germline, CDR1 is KGHSH and CDR2 is LQKENI. The CDR3 is 13 amino acids. The germline V and J ends were trimmed by 5 bases and 4 bases, with 9 bases remaining between them. In nucleotides, the CDR3 is TGTGCCAGCTCAAAACAGGAATACAATGAGCAGTTCTTC. Encoded protein: CASSKQEYNEQFF.

The CDR3 loop reads CASSLVVSSGLNEQFF. CDR3 coding DNA: TGCGCCAGCAGCTTGGTCGTGTCTAGCGGCCTGAATGAGCAGTTCTTC. The chain links TRBV5-1 to TRBJ2-1, with 7 bases matching TRBD2. CDR1 and CDR2 (germline): SGHRS, YFSETQ. This CDR3 contains 16 residues. V lost 0 bases, J lost 7 bases, and 10 bases stayed unmatched.

The chain combines TRBV28 with TRBJ2-3; 11 nucleotides match TRBD2. V lost 3 bases to trimming and J lost 0 bases; unmatched junction nucleotides: 8. Germline V gene lookup returns CDR1 MDHEN and CDR2 SYDVKM. This CDR3 contains 18 residues. The CDR3 is CASSFPLAGGTSTDTQYF. CDR3 DNA: TGTGCCAGCAGTTTCCCGCTAGCGGGGGGAACTAGCACAGATACGCAGTATTTT.

The chain couples TRBV10-1 to TRBJ1-1; a possible D gene is TRBD1 (5 bases). Trimming removed 6 bases from V and 1 base from J, with 9 bases in between. The V gene's germline CDR1 is WNHNN and CDR2 SYGVQD (reference sequence). The CDR3 is 13 amino acids. CDR3 in amino acids: CASSYDRNTEAFF. Written as DNA, the CDR3 is TGCGCCAGCAGCTACGACAGGAACACTGAAGCTTTCTTT.

J is TRBJ1-1 and V is TRBV19; tentative D call: TRBD1 (6 bases). Germline values: CDR1 LNHDA, CDR2 SQIVND (reference sequence). The CDR3 runs to 13 residues. V lost 2 bases and J lost 6, with 10 bases in between. CDR3 DNA: TGTGCCAGTAGTATACAGGGGAGAGCTGAAGCTTTCTTT. Protein product: CASSIQGRAEAFF.

The rearrangement links TRBV6-2 or TRBV6-3 to TRBJ1-1, with D tentatively TRBD1 (5 bases). V gave up 2 bases and J gave up 0 bases, with 16 bases separating them. This CDR3 comprises 17 residues. CDR1 and CDR2 from the germline V gene are MNHEY and SVGEGT. The chain's CDR3 is CASSYSVRQTMNTEAFF. The CDR3 coding sequence is TGTGCCAGCAGTTACAGCGTAAGACAGACGATGAACACTGAAGCTTTCTTT.

This clone was detected a few times. This chain uses TRBV2 with TRBJ2-3; TRBD2 agrees at 8 bases. The germline V gene has CDR1 SNHLY and CDR2 FYNNEI. Trimming cost V 7 bases and J 3 bases; bases outside gene matches: 3. The CDR3 sequence is 13 residues long. CDR3 DNA: TGTGCCAGCACAGCGGGAGTAACAGATACGCAGTATTTT. Translation: CASTAGVTDTQYF.

This sequence joins TRBV24-1 and TRBJ2-5; 9 bases line up with TRBD1. Germline loops: CDR1 KGHDR, CDR2 SFDVKD. This CDR3 region has 15 residues. The V and J ends lost 0 bases and 5 bases, in that order; junction bases with no gene match: 3. The CDR3 protein is CATSDLGTGLETQYF. The CDR3 DNA reads TGTGCCACCAGTGATTTGGGGACAGGGCTGGAGACCCAGTACTTC.

In this sample, this clone turned up many times. This chain connects TRBV30 to TRBJ1-1; D not certain. CDR3 length: 11 residues. The germline gives CDR1 GTSNPN, CDR2 SVGIG (reference sequence). V was shortened by 4 bases and J by 7 bases, with 10 bases between the two germline ends. The CDR3 is CAWTLAGEAFF. The CDR3 coding sequence is TGTGCCTGGACCCTAGCAGGTGAAGCTTTCTTT.

The V call is TRBV19, the J call TRBJ2-7; 9 positions match TRBD1. V lost 6 bases and J lost 4; bases outside the gene matches: 7. Germline CDR1 and CDR2: LNHDA and SQIVND (reference sequence). This CDR3 contains 14 residues. Here the CDR3 DNA reads TGTGCCAGTAGACAGACAGGGGGAGGATACGAGCAGTACTTC. This encodes CASRQTGGGYEQYF.

This clone has just a few counts. The V and J genes are TRBV6-5 and TRBJ1-6, with D uncertain. Germline loops: CDR1 MNHEY, CDR2 SVGAGI. This CDR3 comprises 16 residues. The V end was cut by 0 bases, the J end by 2 bases, with 8 bases between. The CDR3 DNA is TGTGCCAGCAGTTACTCGAGGGCAGCCTATAATTCACCCCTCCACTTT. Its translation: CASSYSRAAYNSPLHF.

This sequence joins TRBV7-2 and TRBJ2-1, with D maybe TRBD2 (6 bases). Deletions cut 8 bases from V and 0 bases from J, with 11 bases between. This CDR3 is built from 14 residues. Germline V gene data show CDR1 as SGHTA and CDR2 as FQGNSA. CDR3 bases: TGTGCCAGCTTCGACGGGAGCTCCTACAATGAGCAGTTCTTC. Amino acid sequence: CASFDGSSYNEQFF.

This clone was observed once. The chain couples TRBV6-5 to TRBJ1-2; 10 bases map to TRBD1. This CDR3 has 13 amino acids. Germline CDR1 reads MNHEY; CDR2 reads SVGAGI. V lost 6 bases and J lost 4; bases outside the gene matches: 2. The CDR3: CASRGQGIYGYTF. The CDR3 DNA reads TGTGCCAGCAGGGGACAGGGGATCTATGGCTACACCTTC.

The chain has TRBV14 and TRBJ1-6, with a weak D call TRBD1 (5 bases). The germline V and J ends were trimmed by 4 bases and 5 bases, with 18 bases remaining between them. Germline-derived CDR1 and CDR2 are SGHDN and FVKESK. The length of the CDR3 is 17 residues. The CDR3 DNA reads as TGTGCCAGCAGCCTCACTACTGCAGGGTTGAATAATTCACCCCTCCACTTT. This sequence encodes CASSLTTAGLNNSPLHF.

The V and J genes are TRBV6-5 and TRBJ1-1; 10 positions match TRBD1. Germline CDR1 reads MNHEY; CDR2 reads SVGAGI. This CDR3 has 13 amino acids. CDR3 sequence (DNA): TGTGCAACCCCGGGACAGGGGAGGGCTGAAGCTTTCTTT. Encoded protein: CATPGQGRAEAFF.